The clone carrying this T cell receptor beta chain occurred many times. Antigen unknown. The use of a sample-barcoded 5' primer and a J-beta primer mix characterized a second PCR of about 7 to 12 cycles. TCRdb redid the calling of the 5' RACE reads with MiXCR, one entry per CDR3 protein. The sample carries roughly 800,000 distinct CDR3 sequences, roughly 64% recorded once. Each sample yielded at least 5.5 micrograms of PBMC total RNA. These data come from a study of blood T cells in healthy people across ages. Study-wide points: Donor CMV status, an unknown factor, possibly confounded changes in expanded clonotypes.

Sequencing used blood. The sequence derives from a man younger than 40 in good health.

CDR3 coding DNA: TGCAGCGTAGTCCGGACTGCTGAAGCTTTCTTT. Translated, it gives CSVVRTAEAFF. This chain connects TRBV29-1 to TRBJ1-1; D is undetermined. Germline-derived CDR1 and CDR2 are SQVTM and ANQGSEA. Trimming took off 6 bases at V and 6 bases at J, with 11 bases between the two ends. The CDR3 covers 11 residues.